The 8 T cell receptor beta chains presented below share a single source sample, sequenced in a study of cytomegalovirus exposure and HLA in healthy donors (dated by TCRdb to 2017 to 2019). The method behind the library was the immunoSEQ multiplex PCR assay. For the multiplex PCR, a mixture combining 60 forward primers for TCR Vbeta segments and 13 reverse primers for TCR Jbeta segments was used. TCRdb carries this immuneACCESS record with in-frame sequences only. Its versions omit some clonotypes, under half of them owing to an unresolved V gene in the studies checked, with the rest unexplained. The sample records 150,000 to 200,000 clones, over 65% of which are singletons. Clones ranked in the top ten supply about 4.5% of the sample. The sequenced sample was PBMCs. The source of these receptors is a man aged 18 to 29 in good health and CMV-seropositive.

V and J are TRBV11-1 and TRBJ1-1; TRBD1 matches 10 bases. Germline lookup yields CDR1 SGHAT and CDR2 FQDESV (reference sequence). This CDR3 comprises 14 residues. V shed 5 bases, J shed 5 bases, and the junction held 5 bases outside the gene matches. The CDR3: CASSRTGGRTEAFF. The CDR3 region has the DNA TGTGCCAGCAGCAGGACAGGGGGGAGGACTGAAGCTTTCTTT. Full variable domain (outside the CDR3, taken from reference TRBV11-1 and TRBJ1-1): EAEVAQSPRYKITEKSQAVAFWCDPISGHATLYWYRQILGQGPELLVQFQDESVVDDSQLPKDRFSAERLKGVDSTLKIQPAELGDSAMYLCASSRTGGRTEAFFGQGTRLTVV.

This chain joins TRBV27 and TRBJ1-1; TRBD1 might be the D (5 bases). Germline CDR1 and CDR2: MNHEY and SMNVEV (reference sequence). This CDR3 is built from 16 residues. Trimming left V 0 bases short and J 4 bases short, with 15 bases between. CDR3 amino acids: CASSLSPSGGGTEAFF. CDR3 nucleotides: TGTGCCAGCAGTTTATCGCCGTCTGGGGGGGGCACTGAAGCTTTCTTT.

The gene calls are TRBV5-1 and TRBJ1-2; TRBD1 aligns across 9 bases. Unmatched junction bases numbered 7, after V lost 6 bases and J lost 4 bases. Germline values: CDR1 SGHRS, CDR2 YFSETQ. The CDR3 is made up of 14 amino acids. This CDR3 reads CASKTEDRGYGYTF. CDR3 DNA sequence: TGCGCCAGCAAAACCGAGGACAGGGGCTATGGCTACACCTTC.

This clone was recorded a few times. The gene calls are TRBV19 and TRBJ2-1; 7 bases line up with TRBD2. With 10 bases clipped from V and 3 bases from J, the junction kept 9 bases outside the gene matches. In germline, CDR1 is LNHDA, CDR2 SQIVND (reference sequence). The CDR3 is 14 residues long. CDR3 amino acids: CATAGRGNYNEQFF. CDR3 bases: TGTGCCACCGCCGGGCGGGGGAACTACAATGAGCAGTTCTTC.

The V and J genes are TRBV14 and TRBJ1-1; weak D call: TRBD1 (6 bases). CDR3 length: 13 residues. V lost 0 bases, J lost 6 bases, and 8 bases lay in between. The V gene's germline CDR1 is SGHDN and CDR2 FVKESK. The CDR3 protein is CASSQDWGPEAFF. DNA of the CDR3: TGTGCCAGCAGCCAAGATTGGGGGCCTGAAGCTTTCTTT.

V gene TRBV29-1 combines with J gene TRBJ2-1; D not resolved. CDR1 SQVTM and CDR2 ANQGSEA come from the germline V gene. V was pared by 3 bases and J by 1 base, with 4 bases between. CDR3 size: 12 residues. The CDR3 nucleotides read TGCAGCGTTGAGCGTTCCTACAATGAGCAGTTCTTC. It codes for CSVERSYNEQFF.

The gene calls are TRBV29-1 and TRBJ1-1, with D unclear. The V end was cut by 4 bases, the J end by 1 base, with 7 bases between. The CDR3 sequence is 12 residues long. Germline V gene data show CDR1 as SQVTM and CDR2 as ANQGSEA. The CDR3 sequence: CSVGESNTEAFF. The DNA for the CDR3 is TGCAGCGTTGGCGAATCGAACACTGAAGCTTTCTTT.

V gene TRBV6-5 combines with J gene TRBJ1-6; a weak D match, TRBD1 (6 bases). This CDR3 has 14 amino acids. The V and J ends lost 0 bases and 10 bases respectively, with 10 bases between them. Germline CDR1 reads MNHEY; CDR2 reads SVGAGI. The CDR3 DNA follows: TGTGCCAGCAGTTACTCAGGGGGTGGATCACCCCTCCACTTT. This codes for CASSYSGGGSPLHF.